Listed here are 9 T cell receptor beta chains from one sample, sequenced in a study of shared clonotypes between healthy human individuals. Here immunoSEQ multiplex PCR was the method, and the copy in TCRdb shows in-frame clones only, minus some. The sample shows millions of clones, approximately 95% of them seen only once. Positive CCR7 selection of CD45RO-negative cells yielded the naive CD8 cells, and terminally differentiated effector memory CD45RA+ cells were excluded. Source material: naive CD8+ T cells sorted from blood. The receptors originated from a man between 18 and 29 years old in good health.

The V call is TRBV27, the J call TRBJ1-1; TRBD1 matches 8 bases. CDR1 and CDR2 from the germline V gene are MNHEY and SMNVEV (reference sequence). Losses at the gene ends were 6 bases for V and 7 bases for J; bases not matched to a gene: 7. There are 13 residues in the CDR3. The CDR3 loop reads CASSFQGAFEAFF. The CDR3 region has the DNA TGTGCCAGCAGCTTCCAGGGGGCGTTTGAAGCTTTCTTT.

This rearrangement joins TRBV13 to TRBJ1-5, with D uncertain. There are 14 residues in the CDR3. Trimming removed 5 bases at V and 2 bases at J, with 10 bases between. Germline V lookup: CDR1 PRHDT, CDR2 FYEKMQ (reference sequence). The CDR3 DNA is TGTGCCAGCAGCCACGGGTCCGGCAATCAGCCCCAGCATTTT. It is translated as CASSHGSGNQPQHF.

This clone occurred once. The chain carries TRBV18 and TRBJ1-1, with unresolved D. CDR1 KGHSH and CDR2 LQKENI come from the germline V gene. V shed 6 bases and J shed 4 bases, with 12 bases lying between them. This CDR3 has 13 residues. The CDR3 DNA reads as TGTGCCAGCTCCCCCAGGCGTGGCACTGAAGCTTTCTTT. Translating it yields CASSPRRGTEAFF.

About this clone: In the same sample, other DNA sequences code for this CDR3. V is TRBV10-3 and J is TRBJ2-7; no clear D gene. V lost 0 bases and J lost 3, with 3 bases in between. CDR1 and CDR2 from the germline V gene are ENHRY and SYGVKD. This CDR3 has 12 residues. The DNA for the CDR3 is TGTGCCATCAGTGAGTCGATCTACGAGCAGTACTTC. This translates into CAISESIYEQYF.

This clone was picked up one time. The V call is TRBV13, the J call TRBJ2-2; 7 bases agree with TRBD1. Trimming removed 4 bases from V and 1 base from J; junction bases left unmatched: 3. CDR1 and CDR2 (germline): PRHDT, FYEKMQ (reference sequence). This CDR3 spans 15 amino acids. DNA of the CDR3: TGTGCCAGCAGCTCCGGGACAGAGAACACCGGGGAGCTGTTTTTT. Amino acid sequence: CASSSGTENTGELFF.

The chain employs TRBV18 and TRBJ2-2; weak D call: TRBD2 (6 bases). The length of the CDR3 is 16 residues. Germline V lookup: CDR1 KGHSH, CDR2 LQKENI. Trimming took off 3 bases at V and 5 bases at J, with 16 bases between the two ends. CDR3 nucleotide sequence: TGTGCCAGCTCACCGGACTATCTGGAGAGGACCGGGGAGCTGTTTTTT. Protein sequence: CASSPDYLERTGELFF.

This rearrangement joins TRBV4-3 to TRBJ2-7, with D unresolved. V lost 0 bases and J lost 0, with 9 bases in between. Germline values: CDR1 LGHNA, CDR2 YSLEER. The CDR3 runs 15 residues. CDR3: CASSQEQANSYEQYF. The CDR3 DNA sequence: TGCGCCAGCAGCCAAGAGCAGGCTAACTCCTACGAGCAGTACTTC.

The CDR3 DNA reads as TGTGCCAGCAGCTTAGGGGGGCAGGGAGAGACCCAGTACTTC. Residues: CASSLGGQGETQYF. This chain links TRBV13 with TRBJ2-5; D might be TRBD1 (5 bases). Trimming removed 0 bases from V and 4 bases from J, with 9 bases in between. The germline V gene has CDR1 PRHDT and CDR2 FYEKMQ (reference sequence). This CDR3 region has 14 residues. The variable domain in full, completed from reference TRBV13 and TRBJ2-5, reads AAGVIQSPRHLIKEKRETATLKCYPIPRHDTVYWYQQGPGQDPQFLISFYEKMQSDKGSIPDRFSAQQFSDYHSELNMSSLELGDSALYFCASSLGGQGETQYFGPGTRLLVL.

The chain has TRBV19 and TRBJ1-1, with D possibly being TRBD1 (5 bases). Per germline, CDR1 LNHDA and CDR2 SQIVND (reference sequence). CDR3 length equals 14 residues. Trimming cost V 7 bases and J 5 bases, with 17 bases left between them. Written as DNA, the CDR3 is TGTGCCAGTACCGGTGTGACAGAAAGTACTGAAGCTTTCTTT. Its protein is CASTGVTESTEAFF.